This TCR beta chain was sequenced during a study of CD8 T cells in Susac syndrome (dated by TCRdb to the late 2010s). A note on the overall study: Among the sequenced Susac syndrome patients, about 6 had clinically active disease and under 10 were in clinical remission. Whether CD8+ T cell activation and differentiation in Susac syndrome was antigen driven was tested using repertoire sequencing. Susac syndrome patients were therapy-naive, on corticosteroids (some also receiving IVIg), or on IVIg alone at blood withdrawal.

Trimming at the junction amounts to 8 bases on V and 4 bases on J, and the germline ends lie 8 bases apart. Via the germline V gene, CDR1 is SGHDN and CDR2 FVKESK. From the cysteine through the phenylalanine, the CDR3 covers 12 amino acids. Solely the CDR3 DNA is kept, with 36 bases framed from the first base. RNA was extracted using the RNeasy kit, and roughly 0.5 to 1 ug of the RNA was reverse transcribed with random hexamers. The immunoSEQ multiplex PCR assay, covering 54 Vbeta and 13 Jbeta segments, was used to amplify TCR beta CDR3 regions. Bias from PCR amplification was corrected by using a synthetic template baseline for primer optimization and for computational correction. The original pipeline was this. Reads were annotated to V, D and J genes per IMGT and analyzed with immunoSEQ Analyzer, keeping only productive sequences. Clonality was calculated as one minus the Shannon entropy normalized by log2 of the number of productive unique sequences. Public and private clones were assessed among the 100 most prevalent clones of each patient and control. A clone was defined as Susac-specific if it was absent from the healthy and MS cohorts, from 1052 published viral clones and from other ImmuneACCESS disease sequences. TCRdb itself trimmed the public reads at Q25 with fastp, ran MiXCR and retained productive beta chains. Each entry is one CDR3 protein sequence, shown with its most common DNA and genes. The V and J calls reflect TCRdb's pipeline rather than the authors' work. The sample yields roughly 160,000 distinct CDR3 sequences; 95% to 96% were counted once. Of the sample, around 0.12% falls within the top ten clones.

Turning to this clonotype: Its antigen is currently not known. Per-base quality was not reported, and no clone a single base away is much larger than it.

Peripheral blood CD8+ and CD4+ T cells from healthy donors, Susac syndrome patients and multiple sclerosis patients were profiled using high-throughput TCR beta sequencing. The Susac syndrome patients fulfilled recently defined diagnostic criteria for definite or probable disease. Bulk CD8+ and CD4+ T cells were purified by magnetic negative isolation, whereas CD8+ TEMRA cells were enriched by FACS. Blood was drawn into EDTA tubes, processed within 24 hours, and PBMCs were isolated by density gradient centrifugation. PBMCs intended for TCR sequencing were cryopreserved in liquid nitrogen and were subsequently thawed in a 37 degrees C water bath. The sorted or isolated CD4+, CD8+ and CD8+ TEMRA cells reached a purity of at least 90%. Overall study results and their limits: The study acknowledged that relatively few individuals were included in the TCR sequencing and HLA analysis. No clonal expansion was detected in the CD4+ T cell repertoire of Susac syndrome patients.

The sequenced sample consisted of CD4+ T cells from PBMCs. Rearrangement joined TRBV14 to TRBJ2-2; TRBD2 is a weak D gene call, 5 bases matching. The receptor was isolated from a human donor with Susac syndrome. In nucleotides, the sequence is TGTGCCAGCCAAGGACTCACCGGGGAGCTGTTTTTT. The encoded protein is CASQGLTGELFF.